This T cell receptor beta chain was identified during a study of blood T cell repertoires in COVID-19. Study summary: Samples of COVID-19 (acute and convalescent) were obtained from the United States, Italy and Spain. Nucleic acid was either cDNA or gDNA, and it came from T cells, B-cell-depleted T cells, or PBMCs.

Authors' analysis steps: Nucleated cell counts were estimated from reference gene primer amplification. Repertoires were generated with immunoSEQ multiplex PCR, while TCRdb's copy carries only in-frame clones and drops some. D and trimming were read from the DNA, whereas the V and J calls and clone size are those reported in that table. The profile covers under 300,000 clones, with approximately 80% appearing a single time and 3.4% taken by the ten largest. Germline values: CDR1 SGHAT, CDR2 FQNNGV. V shed 5 bases, J shed 0 bases, and the junction held 11 bases outside the gene matches. This CDR3 has 18 amino acids.

This clonotype was sampled from a woman aged 18-30 years with acute or convalescent COVID-19. The sample comprised peripheral blood. The V call is TRBV11-2, the J call TRBJ1-5; 9 bases line up with TRBD1. This chain's CDR3 is CASSPRGTGPYSNQPQHF. The CDR3 DNA follows: TGTGCCAGCAGCCCACGAGGGACAGGGCCCTATAGCAATCAGCCCCAGCATTTT.